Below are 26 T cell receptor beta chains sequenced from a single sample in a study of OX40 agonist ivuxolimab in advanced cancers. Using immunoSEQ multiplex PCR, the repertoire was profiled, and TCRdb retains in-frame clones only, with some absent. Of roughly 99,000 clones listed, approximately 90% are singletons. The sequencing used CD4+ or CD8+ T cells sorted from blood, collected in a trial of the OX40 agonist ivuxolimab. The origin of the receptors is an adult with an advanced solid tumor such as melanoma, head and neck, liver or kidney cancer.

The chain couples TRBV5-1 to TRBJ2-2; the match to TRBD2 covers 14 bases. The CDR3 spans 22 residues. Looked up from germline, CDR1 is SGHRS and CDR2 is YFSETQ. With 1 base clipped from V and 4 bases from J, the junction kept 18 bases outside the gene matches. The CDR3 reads CASSLRDSRAGLAGGGTGELFF. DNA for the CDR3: TGCGCCAGCAGCTTGAGGGACTCGAGGGCCGGACTAGCGGGAGGTGGCACCGGGGAGCTGTTTTTT.

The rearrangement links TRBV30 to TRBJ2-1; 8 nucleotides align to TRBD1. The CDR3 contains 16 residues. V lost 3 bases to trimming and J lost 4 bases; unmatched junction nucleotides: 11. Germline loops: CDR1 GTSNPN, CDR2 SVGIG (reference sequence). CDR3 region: CAWRPQDRAGYNEQFF. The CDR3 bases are TGTGCCTGGAGACCCCAGGACAGGGCAGGATACAATGAGCAGTTCTTC.

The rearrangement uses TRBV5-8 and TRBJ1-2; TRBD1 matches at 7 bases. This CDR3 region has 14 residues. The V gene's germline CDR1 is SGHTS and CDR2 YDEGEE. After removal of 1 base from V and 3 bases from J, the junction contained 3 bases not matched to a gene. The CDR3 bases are TGTGCCAGCAGCTTGACAGGGGCGGACTATGGCTACACCTTC. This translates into CASSLTGADYGYTF. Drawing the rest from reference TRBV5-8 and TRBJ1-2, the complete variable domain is EAGVTQSPTHLIKTRGQQATLRCSPISGHTSVYWYQQALGLGLQFLLWYDEGEERNRGNFPPRFSGRQFPNYSSELNVNALELEDSALYLCASSLTGADYGYTFGSGTRLTVV.

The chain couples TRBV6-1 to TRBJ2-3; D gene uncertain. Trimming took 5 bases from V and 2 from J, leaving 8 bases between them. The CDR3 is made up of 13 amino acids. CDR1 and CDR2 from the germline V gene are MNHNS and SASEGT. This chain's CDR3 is CASSNSLTDTQYF. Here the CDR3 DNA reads TGTGCCAGCAGTAACTCCCTCACAGATACGCAGTATTTT.

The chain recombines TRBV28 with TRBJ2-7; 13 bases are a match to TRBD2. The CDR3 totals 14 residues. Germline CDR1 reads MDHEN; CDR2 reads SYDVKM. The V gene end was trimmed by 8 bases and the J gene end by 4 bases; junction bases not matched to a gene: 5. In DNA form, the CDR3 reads TGTGCCAGCGGACTAGCGGGAGTGCCTTACGAGCAGTACTTC. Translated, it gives CASGLAGVPYEQYF. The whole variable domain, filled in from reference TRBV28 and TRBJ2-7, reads DVKVTQSSRYLVKRTGEKVFLECVQDMDHENMFWYRQDPGLGLRLIYFSYDVKMKEKGDIPEGYSVSREKKERFSLILESASTNQTSMYLCASGLAGVPYEQYFGPGTRLTVT.

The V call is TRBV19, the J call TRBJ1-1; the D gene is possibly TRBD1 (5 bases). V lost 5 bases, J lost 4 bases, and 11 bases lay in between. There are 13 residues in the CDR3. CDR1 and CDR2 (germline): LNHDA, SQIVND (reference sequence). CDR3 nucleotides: TGTGCCAGTAGTCCCAGGGAATTCACTGAAGCTTTCTTT. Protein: CASSPREFTEAFF.

CDR3 region: CASSPRLNTGELFF. The DNA of the CDR3 is TGTGCCAGCAGTCCAAGACTGAACACCGGGGAGCTGTTTTTT. This chain uses TRBV11-2 with TRBJ2-2; no clear D. The germline V gene encodes CDR1 SGHAT and CDR2 FQNNGV. V shed 6 bases and J shed 1 base, with 9 bases lying between them. The CDR3 runs 14 residues.

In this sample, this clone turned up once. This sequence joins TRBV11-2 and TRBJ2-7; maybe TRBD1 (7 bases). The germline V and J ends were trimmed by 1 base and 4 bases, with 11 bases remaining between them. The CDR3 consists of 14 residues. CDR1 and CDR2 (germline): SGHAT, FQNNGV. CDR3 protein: CASSLVAGGYEQYF. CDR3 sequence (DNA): TGTGCCAGCAGCTTAGTAGCAGGGGGGTACGAGCAGTACTTC.

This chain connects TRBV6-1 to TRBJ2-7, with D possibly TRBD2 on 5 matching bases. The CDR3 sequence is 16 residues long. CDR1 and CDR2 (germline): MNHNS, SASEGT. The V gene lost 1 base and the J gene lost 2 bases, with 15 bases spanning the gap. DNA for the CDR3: TGTGCCAGCAGTGAAGGTCCACGAGGGCTCGCCTACGAGCAGTACTTC. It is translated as CASSEGPRGLAYEQYF.

The CDR3 DNA follows: TGTGCCAGCAGTTCACAGGGAGCAGCCGGCAATCAGCCCCAGCATTTT. Translated, it gives CASSSQGAAGNQPQHF. The chain uses TRBV28 and TRBJ1-5; weak D call: TRBD1 (6 bases). Germline CDR1 is MDHEN and CDR2 is SYDVKM. Trimming shortened V by 4 bases and J by 2 bases, and 15 bases separated the two germline ends. CDR3 size: 16 residues.

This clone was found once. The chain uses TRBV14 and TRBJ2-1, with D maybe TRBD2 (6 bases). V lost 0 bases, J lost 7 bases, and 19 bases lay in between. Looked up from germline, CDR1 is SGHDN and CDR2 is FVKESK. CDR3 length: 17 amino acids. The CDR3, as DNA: TGTGCCAGCAGCCAAGAAAGGGGTACTAGCACAATAAATGAGCAGTTCTTC. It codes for CASSQERGTSTINEQFF.

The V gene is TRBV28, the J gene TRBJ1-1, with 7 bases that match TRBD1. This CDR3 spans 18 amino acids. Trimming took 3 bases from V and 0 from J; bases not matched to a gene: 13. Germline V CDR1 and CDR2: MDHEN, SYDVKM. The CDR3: CASSLARGNRGLNTEAFF. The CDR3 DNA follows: TGTGCCAGCAGTTTGGCTCGAGGCAACAGGGGTCTGAACACTGAAGCTTTCTTT.

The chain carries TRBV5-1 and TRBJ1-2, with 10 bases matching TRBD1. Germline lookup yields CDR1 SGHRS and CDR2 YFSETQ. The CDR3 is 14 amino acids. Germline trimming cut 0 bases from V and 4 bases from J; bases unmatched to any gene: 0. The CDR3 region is CASSLGDRGYGYTF. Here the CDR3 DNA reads TGCGCCAGCAGCTTGGGGGACAGGGGCTATGGCTACACCTTC.

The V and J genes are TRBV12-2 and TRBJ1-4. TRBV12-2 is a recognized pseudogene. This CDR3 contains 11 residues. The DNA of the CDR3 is TGTGCAATTCCCGGGGGGGAAAAACTGTTTTTT. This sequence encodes CAIPGGEKLFF.

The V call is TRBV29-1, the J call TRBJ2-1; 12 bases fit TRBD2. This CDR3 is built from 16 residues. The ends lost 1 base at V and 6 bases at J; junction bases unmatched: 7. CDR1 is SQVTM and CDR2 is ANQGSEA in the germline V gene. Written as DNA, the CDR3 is TGCAGCGTTGAAGCGGACCTACTAGCGGGAGGCAATGAGCAGTTCTTC. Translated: CSVEADLLAGGNEQFF.

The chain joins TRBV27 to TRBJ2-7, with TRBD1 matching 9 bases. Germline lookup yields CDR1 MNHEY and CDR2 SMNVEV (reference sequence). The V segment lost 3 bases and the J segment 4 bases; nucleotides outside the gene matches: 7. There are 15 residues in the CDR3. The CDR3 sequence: CASSLTGTGSYEQYF. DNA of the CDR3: TGTGCCAGCAGTTTGACCGGGACAGGGTCGTACGAGCAGTACTTC.

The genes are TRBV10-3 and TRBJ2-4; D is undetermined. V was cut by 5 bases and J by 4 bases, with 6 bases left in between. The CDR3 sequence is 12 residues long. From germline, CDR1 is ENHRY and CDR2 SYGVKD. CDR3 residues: CAISPGKNIQYF. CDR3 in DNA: TGTGCCATCAGTCCCGGGAAAAACATTCAGTACTTC.

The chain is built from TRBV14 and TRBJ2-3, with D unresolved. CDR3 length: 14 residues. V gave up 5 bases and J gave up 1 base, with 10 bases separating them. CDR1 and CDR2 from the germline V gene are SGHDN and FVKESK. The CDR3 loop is CASSLLPGTDTQYF. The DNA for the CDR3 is TGTGCCAGCAGCTTACTACCCGGCACAGATACGCAGTATTTT.

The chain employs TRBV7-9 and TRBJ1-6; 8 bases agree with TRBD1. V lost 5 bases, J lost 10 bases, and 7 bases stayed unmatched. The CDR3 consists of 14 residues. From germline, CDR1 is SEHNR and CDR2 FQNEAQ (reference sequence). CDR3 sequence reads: CASSVDRDRSPLHF. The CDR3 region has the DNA TGTGCCAGCAGCGTGGACAGGGATAGATCACCCCTCCACTTT. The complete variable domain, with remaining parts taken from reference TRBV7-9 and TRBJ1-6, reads DTGVSQNPRHKITKRGQNVTFRCDPISEHNRLYWYRQTLGQGPEFLTYFQNEAQLEKSRLLSDRFSAERPKGSFSTLEIQRTEQGDSAMYLCASSVDRDRSPLHFGNGTRLTVT.

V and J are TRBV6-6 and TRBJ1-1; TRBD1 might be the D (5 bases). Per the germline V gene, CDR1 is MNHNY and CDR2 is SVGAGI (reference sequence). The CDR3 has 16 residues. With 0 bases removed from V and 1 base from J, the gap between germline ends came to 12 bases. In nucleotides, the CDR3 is TGTGCCAGCAGTTACTCGAAGGACACCCCGAACACTGAAGCTTTCTTT. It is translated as CASSYSKDTPNTEAFF.

The chain's CDR3 is CASRDLGQPSYEQYF. CDR3 nucleotides: TGTGCCAGCAGGGACCTGGGACAGCCTTCCTACGAGCAGTACTTC. The chain employs TRBV2 and TRBJ2-7, with 7 bases fitting TRBD1. Germline V gene data show CDR1 as SNHLY and CDR2 as FYNNEI. Unmatched junction bases numbered 9, after V lost 6 bases and J lost 1 base. The CDR3 loop spans 15 amino acids.

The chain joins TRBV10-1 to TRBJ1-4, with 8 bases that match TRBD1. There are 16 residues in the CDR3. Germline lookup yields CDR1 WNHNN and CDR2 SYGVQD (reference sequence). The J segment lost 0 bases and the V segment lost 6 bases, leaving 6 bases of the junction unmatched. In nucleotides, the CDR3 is TGCGCCAGCAGGGACAGGGAATTTGCAACTAATGAAAAACTGTTTTTT. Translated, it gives CASRDREFATNEKLFF.

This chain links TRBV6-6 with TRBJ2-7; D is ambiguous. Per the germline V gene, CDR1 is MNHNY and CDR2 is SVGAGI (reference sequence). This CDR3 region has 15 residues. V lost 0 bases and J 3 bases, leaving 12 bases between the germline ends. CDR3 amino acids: CASSYSLNGDYEQYF. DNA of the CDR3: TGTGCCAGCAGTTACTCCCTCAACGGAGACTACGAGCAGTACTTC.

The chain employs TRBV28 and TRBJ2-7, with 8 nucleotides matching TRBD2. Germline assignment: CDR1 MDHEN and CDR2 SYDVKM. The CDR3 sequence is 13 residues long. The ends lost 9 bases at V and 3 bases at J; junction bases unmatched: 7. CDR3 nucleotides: TGTGCCAGTAACCCGGGACTAGTCTACGAGCAGTACTTC. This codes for CASNPGLVYEQYF.

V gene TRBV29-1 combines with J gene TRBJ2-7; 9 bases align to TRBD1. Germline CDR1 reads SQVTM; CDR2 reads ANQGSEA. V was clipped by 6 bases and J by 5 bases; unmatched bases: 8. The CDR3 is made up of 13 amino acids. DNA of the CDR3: TGCAGCGTACTAATCCGGGACAGGGACGAGCAGTACTTC. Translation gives CSVLIRDRDEQYF.

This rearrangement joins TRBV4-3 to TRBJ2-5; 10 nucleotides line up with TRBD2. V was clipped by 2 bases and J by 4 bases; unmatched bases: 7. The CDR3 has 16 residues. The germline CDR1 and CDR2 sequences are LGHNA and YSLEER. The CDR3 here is CASSQYGRLAGETQYF. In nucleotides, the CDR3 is TGCGCCAGCAGCCAATATGGGCGACTAGCGGGAGAGACCCAGTACTTC.